This T cell receptor (beta chain) was obtained from a study of Ad26.COV2.S vaccination and SARS-CoV-2 variants. Unmatched junction bases numbered 9, after V lost 6 bases and J lost 8 bases. The CDR3 runs 16 residues. From germline, CDR1 is SGHTA and CDR2 FQGNSA. General observations from the study: There was reportedly substantial breadth in spike-specific CD8+ and CD4+ T cell responses after vaccination.

The sample's treatment: around 19 received Ad26.COV2.S at low or high dose, single or two shots; roughly five received placebo; per-sample allocation not given. Specimen acquisition occurred on day 63 following the initial vaccine or placebo injection. Measured with immunoSEQ multiplex PCR; TCRdb has only the in-frame clones, and not every one. The sample includes fewer than 800,000 clones, more than 80% seen only once; the top ten take around 1.4%. As concerns this clone: What it recognizes is unknown.

The gene calls are TRBV7-2 and TRBJ2-1, with TRBD2 matching 14 bases. The clonotype was recovered from a person between 18 and 60 years old who received the Ad26.COV2.S COVID-19 vaccine or a placebo. The starting material was peripheral blood, obtained in a trial of Ad26.COV2.S vaccine versus placebo. The CDR3 DNA reads TGTGCCAGCAGTCAAAGACTAGCGGGGGGGTTGGATGAGCAGTTCTTC. Protein product: CASSQRLAGGLDEQFF.